What follows is one T cell receptor (beta chain) and its context. The data are from a study of beta chain features in type 1 diabetes. Expressed TCRB transcripts were sequenced, since all the RNA that had been isolated was reverse transcribed. Profiled with immunoSEQ multiplex PCR; TCRdb holds only in-frame clones, not every one. The table includes hundreds of thousands of clones, around 30% detected once. This TCR was recovered from a man aged 18 to 35 in good health. Sequencing was done on a sample of naive CD4+ T cells from blood.

CDR3 loop: CASWDSSNTEAFF. The CDR3 DNA is TGTGCCTCCTGGGACAGCTCGAACACTGAAGCTTTCTTT. The chain combines TRBV30 with TRBJ1-1; 7 nucleotides agree with TRBD1. Germline values: CDR1 GTSNPN, CDR2 SVGIG (reference sequence). The CDR3 runs 13 residues. V dropped 7 bases and J dropped 1; count of bases not matched to a gene: 6. Full variable domain (missing parts from reference TRBV30 and TRBJ1-1): SQTIHQWPATLVQPVGSPLSLECTVEGTSNPNLYWYRQAAGRGLQLLFYSVGIGQISSEVPQNLSASRPQDRQFILSSKKLLLSDSGFYLCASWDSSNTEAFFGQGTRLTVV.